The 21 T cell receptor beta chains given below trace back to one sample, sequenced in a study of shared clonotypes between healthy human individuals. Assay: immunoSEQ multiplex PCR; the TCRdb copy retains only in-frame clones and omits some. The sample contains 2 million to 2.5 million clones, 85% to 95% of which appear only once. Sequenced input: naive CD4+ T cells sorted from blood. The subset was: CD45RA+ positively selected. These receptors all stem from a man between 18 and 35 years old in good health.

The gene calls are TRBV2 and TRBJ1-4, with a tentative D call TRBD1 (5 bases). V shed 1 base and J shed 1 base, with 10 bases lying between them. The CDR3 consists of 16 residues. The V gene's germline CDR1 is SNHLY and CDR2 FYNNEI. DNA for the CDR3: TGTGCCAGCAGTGAAGATGGGGCACTAACTAATGAAAAACTGTTTTTT. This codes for CASSEDGALTNEKLFF.

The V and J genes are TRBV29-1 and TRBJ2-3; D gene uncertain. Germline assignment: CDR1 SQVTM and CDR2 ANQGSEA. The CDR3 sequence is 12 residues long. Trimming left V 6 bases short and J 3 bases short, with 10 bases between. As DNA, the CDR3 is TGCAGCGTCTGGGCAATAACAGATACGCAGTATTTT. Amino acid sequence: CSVWAITDTQYF.

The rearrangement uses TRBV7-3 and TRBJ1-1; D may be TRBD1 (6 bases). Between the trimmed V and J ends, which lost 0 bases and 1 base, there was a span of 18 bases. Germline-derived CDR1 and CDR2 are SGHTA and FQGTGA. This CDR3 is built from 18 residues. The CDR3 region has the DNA TGTGCCAGCAGCTTAACGATGGGCCAGGGGAAGTGGAACACTGAAGCTTTCTTT. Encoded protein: CASSLTMGQGKWNTEAFF.

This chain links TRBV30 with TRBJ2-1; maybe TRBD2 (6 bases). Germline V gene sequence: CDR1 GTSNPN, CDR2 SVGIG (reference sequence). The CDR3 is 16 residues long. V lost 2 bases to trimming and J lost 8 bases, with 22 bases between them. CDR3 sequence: CAWSPPQGLLGHEQFF. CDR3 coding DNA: TGTGCCTGGAGTCCCCCTCAGGGACTCCTTGGGCATGAGCAGTTCTTC.

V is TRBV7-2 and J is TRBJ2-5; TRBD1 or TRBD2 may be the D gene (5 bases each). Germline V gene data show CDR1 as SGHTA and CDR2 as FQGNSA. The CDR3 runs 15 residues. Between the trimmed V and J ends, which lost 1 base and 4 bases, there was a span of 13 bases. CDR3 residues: CASSLVWAGRETQYF. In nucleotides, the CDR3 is TGTGCCAGCAGCTTAGTATGGGCAGGGAGAGAGACCCAGTACTTC. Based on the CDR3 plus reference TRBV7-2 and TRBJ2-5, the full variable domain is GAGVSQSPSNKVTEKGKDVELRCDPISGHTALYWYRQSLGQGLEFLIYFQGNSAPDKSGLPSDRFSAERTGGSVSTLTIQRTQQEDSAVYLCASSLVWAGRETQYFGPGTRLLVL.

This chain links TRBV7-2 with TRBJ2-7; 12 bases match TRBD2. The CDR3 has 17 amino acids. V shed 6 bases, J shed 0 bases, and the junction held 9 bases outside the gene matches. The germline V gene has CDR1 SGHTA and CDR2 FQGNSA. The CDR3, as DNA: TGTGCCAGCAGTTCAACCCGGACTAGCGGGGACTCCTACGAGCAGTACTTC. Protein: CASSSTRTSGDSYEQYF.

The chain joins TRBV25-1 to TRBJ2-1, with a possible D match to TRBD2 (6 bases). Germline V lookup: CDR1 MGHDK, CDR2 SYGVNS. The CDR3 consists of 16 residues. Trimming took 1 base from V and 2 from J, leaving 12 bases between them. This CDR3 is CASSESGGDPYNEQFF. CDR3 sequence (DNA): TGTGCCAGCAGTGAATCCGGCGGGGACCCCTACAATGAGCAGTTCTTC.

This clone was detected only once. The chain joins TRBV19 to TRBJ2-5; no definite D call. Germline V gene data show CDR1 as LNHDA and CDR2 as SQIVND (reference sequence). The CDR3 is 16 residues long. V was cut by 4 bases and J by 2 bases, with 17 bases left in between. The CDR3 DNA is TGTGCCAGTAGTAAAGTGTTCGTCAGGCAGCAAGAGACCCAGTACTTC. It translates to CASSKVFVRQQETQYF.

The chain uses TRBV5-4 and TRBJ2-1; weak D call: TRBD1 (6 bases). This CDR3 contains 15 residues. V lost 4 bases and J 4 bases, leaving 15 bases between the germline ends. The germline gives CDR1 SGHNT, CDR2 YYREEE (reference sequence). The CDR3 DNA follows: TGTGCCAGCAGCCCGAACCGGGACAAATACAATGAGCAGTTCTTC. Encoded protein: CASSPNRDKYNEQFF. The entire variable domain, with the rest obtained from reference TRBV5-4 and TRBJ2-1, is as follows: ETGVTQSPTHLIKTRGQQVTLRCSSQSGHNTVSWYQQALGQGPQFIFQYYREEENGRGNFPPRFSGLQFPNYSSELNVNALELDDSALYLCASSPNRDKYNEQFFGPGTRLTVL.

CDR3 coding DNA: TGTGCCAGCAGTTCTCTCCCTTTGGGGGGAGGTAATGAGCAGTTCTTC. This translates into CASSSLPLGGGNEQFF. J is TRBJ2-1 and V is TRBV27, with a possible D match to TRBD2 (6 bases). CDR1 MNHEY and CDR2 SMNVEV come from the germline V gene (reference sequence). This CDR3 spans 16 amino acids. Between the trimmed V and J ends, which lost 4 bases and 7 bases, there was a span of 20 bases.

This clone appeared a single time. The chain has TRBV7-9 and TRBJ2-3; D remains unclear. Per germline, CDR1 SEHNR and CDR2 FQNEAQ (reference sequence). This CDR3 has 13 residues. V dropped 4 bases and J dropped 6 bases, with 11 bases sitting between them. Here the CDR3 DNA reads TGTGCCAGCAGCTCAGACCATCGGGATACGCAGTATTTT. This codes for CASSSDHRDTQYF.

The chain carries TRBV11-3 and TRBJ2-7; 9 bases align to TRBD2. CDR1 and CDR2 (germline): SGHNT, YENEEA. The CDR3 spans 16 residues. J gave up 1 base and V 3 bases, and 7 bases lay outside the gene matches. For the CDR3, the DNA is TGTGCCAGCAGCTTGGTAGCGGGAGAGGGGTCCTACGAGCAGTACTTC. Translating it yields CASSLVAGEGSYEQYF.

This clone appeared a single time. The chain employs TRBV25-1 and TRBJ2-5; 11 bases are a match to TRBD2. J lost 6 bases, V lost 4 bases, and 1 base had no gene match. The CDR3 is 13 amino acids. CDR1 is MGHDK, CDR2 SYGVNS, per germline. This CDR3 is CASSVAGGQTQYF. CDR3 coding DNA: TGTGCCAGCAGTGTAGCGGGGGGGCAGACCCAGTACTTC.

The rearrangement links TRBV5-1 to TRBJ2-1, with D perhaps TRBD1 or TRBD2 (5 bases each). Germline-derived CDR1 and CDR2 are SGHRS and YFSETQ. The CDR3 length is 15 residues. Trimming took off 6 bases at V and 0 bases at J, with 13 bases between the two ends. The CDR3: CASKRDGSSYNEQFF. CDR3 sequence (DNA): TGCGCCAGCAAACGGGACGGATCCTCCTACAATGAGCAGTTCTTC.

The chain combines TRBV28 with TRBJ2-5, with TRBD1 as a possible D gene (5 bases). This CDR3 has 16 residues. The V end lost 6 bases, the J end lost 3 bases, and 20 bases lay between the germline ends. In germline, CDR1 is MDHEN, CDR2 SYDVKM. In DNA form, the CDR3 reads TGTGCCAGCAGCCTGGATATCCGGCCGGACAAAGAGACCCAGTACTTC. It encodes CASSLDIRPDKETQYF. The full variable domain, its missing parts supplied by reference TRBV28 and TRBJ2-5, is DVKVTQSSRYLVKRTGEKVFLECVQDMDHENMFWYRQDPGLGLRLIYFSYDVKMKEKGDIPEGYSVSREKKERFSLILESASTNQTSMYLCASSLDIRPDKETQYFGPGTRLLVL.

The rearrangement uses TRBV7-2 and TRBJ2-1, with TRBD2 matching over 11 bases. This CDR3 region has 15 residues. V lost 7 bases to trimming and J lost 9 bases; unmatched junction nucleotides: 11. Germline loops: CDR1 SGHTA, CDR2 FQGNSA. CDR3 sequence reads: CASTELAGVEVEQFF. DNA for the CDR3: TGTGCCAGCACGGAACTAGCGGGAGTTGAAGTTGAGCAGTTCTTC.

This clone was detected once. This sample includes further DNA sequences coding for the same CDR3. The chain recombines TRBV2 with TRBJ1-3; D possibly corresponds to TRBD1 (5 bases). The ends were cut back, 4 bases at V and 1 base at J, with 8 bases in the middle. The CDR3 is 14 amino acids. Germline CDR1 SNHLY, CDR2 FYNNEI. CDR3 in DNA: TGTGCCAGCAGTGTCCAGGGTTCTGGAAACACCATATATTTT. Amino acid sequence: CASSVQGSGNTIYF.

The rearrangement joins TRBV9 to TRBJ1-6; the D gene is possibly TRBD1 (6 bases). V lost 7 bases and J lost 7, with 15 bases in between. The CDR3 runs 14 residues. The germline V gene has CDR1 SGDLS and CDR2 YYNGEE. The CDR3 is CASSNGGPNSPLHF. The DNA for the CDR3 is TGTGCCAGCTCAAACGGGGGCCCAAATTCACCCCTCCACTTT.

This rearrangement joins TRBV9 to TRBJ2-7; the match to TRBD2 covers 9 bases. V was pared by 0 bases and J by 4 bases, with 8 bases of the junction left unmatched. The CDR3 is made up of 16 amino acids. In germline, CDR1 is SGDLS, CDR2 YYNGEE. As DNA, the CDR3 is TGTGCCAGCAGCGTAGAGGTCAGCGGGGGGATATACGAGCAGTACTTC. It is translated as CASSVEVSGGIYEQYF.

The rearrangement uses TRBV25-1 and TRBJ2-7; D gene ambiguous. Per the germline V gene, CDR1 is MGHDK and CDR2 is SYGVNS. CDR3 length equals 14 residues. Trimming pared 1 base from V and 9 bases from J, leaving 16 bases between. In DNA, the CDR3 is TGTGCCAGCAGTGAATTGGAAGTGAGCTCCGGGCAGTACTTC. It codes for CASSELEVSSGQYF.

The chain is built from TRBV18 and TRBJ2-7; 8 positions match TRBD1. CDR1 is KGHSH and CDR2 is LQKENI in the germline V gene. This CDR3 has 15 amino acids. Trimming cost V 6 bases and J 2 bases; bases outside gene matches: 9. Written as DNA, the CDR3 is TGTGCCAGCTCCCTGGACAGGGCCGCCCCCTACGAGCAGTACTTC. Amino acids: CASSLDRAAPYEQYF.